The present entry profiles one T cell receptor (beta chain) with its context. This entry is derived from a study of CD8 T cells in Susac syndrome. Looked up from germline, CDR1 is SGHTA and CDR2 is FQGNSA. The CDR3 loop spans 16 amino acids. V lost 0 bases to trimming and J lost 3 bases; unmatched junction nucleotides: 2. The diagnostic criteria for definite or probable disease, as recently defined, were met by the patients with Susac syndrome. Random hexamers primed reverse transcription of roughly 0.45 to 1 ug RNA. TCRdb called the immunoSEQ multiplex PCR reads again in MiXCR, with one record for every CDR3 protein. The table lists some 200,000 distinct CDR3 sequences, approximately 95% of them singletons, with around 0.092% in the top ten.

The chain uses TRBV7-2 and TRBJ2-3; 11 bases are a match to TRBD2. This TCR came from a human donor with Susac syndrome. Input material: CD4+ T cells from PBMCs. The CDR3 reads CASSLASGGATDTQYF. The CDR3 nucleotides read TGTGCCAGCAGCTTAGCTAGCGGGGGGGCAACAGATACGCAGTATTTT.